This TCR beta chain was documented in a study of T-cell memory formation after mild COVID-19. This clonotype was counted between two and nine times. One end of the junction is discordant with germline, which a read error may explain. A single record per CDR3 protein comes from TCRdb applying MiXCR to the 5' RACE reads. The sample consists of around 340,000 distinct CDR3 sequences, around 15% of them appearing once. The CDR3 sequence is 12 residues long. Germline CDR1 reads KGHDR; CDR2 reads SFDVKD. The sample consisted of PBMCs or a T cell subset sorted from them (not recorded which). The chain employs TRBV24-1 and TRBJ1-1; D unclear. The sequence came from a man aged 18 to 30 who had mild COVID-19 (a few samples of this study predate the infection). Cell type and time point are not known. CDR3 loop: CATSDHREEAFF. In DNA, the CDR3 is TGCGCCACCAGTGATCATAGGGAAGAAGCTTTCTTT.